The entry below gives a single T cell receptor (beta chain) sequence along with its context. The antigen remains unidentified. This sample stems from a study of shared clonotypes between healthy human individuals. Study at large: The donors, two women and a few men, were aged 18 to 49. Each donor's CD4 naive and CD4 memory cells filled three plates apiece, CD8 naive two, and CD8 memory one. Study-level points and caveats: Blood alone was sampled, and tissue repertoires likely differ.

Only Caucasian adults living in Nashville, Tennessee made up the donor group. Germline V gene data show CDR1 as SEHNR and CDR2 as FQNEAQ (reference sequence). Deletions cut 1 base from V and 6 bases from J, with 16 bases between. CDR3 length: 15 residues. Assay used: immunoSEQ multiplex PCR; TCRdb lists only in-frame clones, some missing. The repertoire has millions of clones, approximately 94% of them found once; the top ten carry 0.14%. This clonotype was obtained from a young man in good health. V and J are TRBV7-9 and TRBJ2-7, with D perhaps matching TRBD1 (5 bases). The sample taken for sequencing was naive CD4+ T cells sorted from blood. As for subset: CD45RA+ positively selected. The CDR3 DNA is TGTGCCAGCAGCTTAGAGGCCCCAGGGTCGGGCGAGCAGTACTTC. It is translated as CASSLEAPGSGEQYF. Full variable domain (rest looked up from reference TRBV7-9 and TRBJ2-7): DTGVSQNPRHKITKRGQNVTFRCDPISEHNRLYWYRQTLGQGPEFLTYFQNEAQLEKSRLLSDRFSAERPKGSFSTLEIQRTEQGDSAMYLCASSLEAPGSGEQYFGPGTRLTVT.